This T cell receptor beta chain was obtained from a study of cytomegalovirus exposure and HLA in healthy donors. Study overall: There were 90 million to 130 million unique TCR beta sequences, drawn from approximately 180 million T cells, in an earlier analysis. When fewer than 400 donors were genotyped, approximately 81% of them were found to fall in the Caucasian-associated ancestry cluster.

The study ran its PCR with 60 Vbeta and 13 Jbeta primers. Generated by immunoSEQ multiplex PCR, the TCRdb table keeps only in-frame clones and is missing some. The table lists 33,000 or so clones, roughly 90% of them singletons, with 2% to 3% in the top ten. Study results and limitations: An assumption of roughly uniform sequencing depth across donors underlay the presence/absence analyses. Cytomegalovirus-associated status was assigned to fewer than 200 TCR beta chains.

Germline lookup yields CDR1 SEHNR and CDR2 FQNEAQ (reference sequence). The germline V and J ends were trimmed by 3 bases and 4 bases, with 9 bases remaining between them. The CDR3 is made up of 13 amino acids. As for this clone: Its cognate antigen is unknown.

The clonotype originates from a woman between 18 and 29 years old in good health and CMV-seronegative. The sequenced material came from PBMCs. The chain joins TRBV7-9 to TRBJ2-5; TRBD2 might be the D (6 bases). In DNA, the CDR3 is TGTGCCAGCAGCTTGGGAGGTAGAGAGACCCAGTACTTC. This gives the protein CASSLGGRETQYF. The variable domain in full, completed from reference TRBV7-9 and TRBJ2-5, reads DTGVSQNPRHKITKRGQNVTFRCDPISEHNRLYWYRQTLGQGPEFLTYFQNEAQLEKSRLLSDRFSAERPKGSFSTLEIQRTEQGDSAMYLCASSLGGRETQYFGPGTRLLVL.